This TCR beta chain is from a study of blood T cell repertoires in COVID-19. Study-level information: Sources were T cells, B-cell-depleted T cells, or PBMCs; the material itself was cDNA or gDNA.

CDR3 length: 14 residues. Germline CDR1 reads SNHLY; CDR2 reads FYNNEI. The germline V and J ends were trimmed by 6 bases and 8 bases, with 19 bases remaining between them. Original methodology: Reference gene primer amplification yielded estimated nucleated cell counts. Libraries were prepared by immunoSEQ multiplex PCR; TCRdb keeps only in-frame clonotypes and omits some of them. The V and J calls and clone size are taken from that table; D and trimming were inferred from the DNA. The data hold about 190,000 clones, with around four fifths observed a single time. This TCR derives from a woman aged 70-85 years with active or convalescent COVID-19. Sequences were obtained from peripheral blood. The rearrangement uses TRBV2 and TRBJ1-2; D possibly corresponds to TRBD1 (5 bases). The CDR3 is CASRGLEPVEGYTF. The DNA for the CDR3 is TGTGCCAGCAGGGGGCTCGAACCGGTAGAAGGCTACACCTTC.